This T cell receptor (beta chain) was sequenced in a study of response to subunit inactivated influenza vaccine. Findings of the study overall: The authors put forward the suggestion that each seasonal influenza vaccination may bring in only a limited number of new T cells.

As regards this clonotype: Its antigen remains unidentified.

TCRdb itself ran the RT-PCR reads through MiXCR, one entry per CDR3 protein. Of approximately 530,000 distinct CDR3 sequences in the sample, approximately 13% were seen once. The CDR3 is 15 residues long. CDR1 is SGHVS and CDR2 is FNYEAQ in the germline V gene. Trimming took 3 bases from V and 7 from J, leaving 18 bases between them. The chain has TRBV7-6 and TRBJ1-2; no clear D. The receptor was isolated from a man aged 50 to 60 who received an inactivated influenza vaccine. The source was PBMCs from blood, collected more than 35 days after vaccination. The CDR3 sequence is CASSFGRNSPSGYTF. CDR3 in DNA: TGTGCCAGCAGCTTCGGACGTAACTCCCCGTCTGGCTACACCTTC.